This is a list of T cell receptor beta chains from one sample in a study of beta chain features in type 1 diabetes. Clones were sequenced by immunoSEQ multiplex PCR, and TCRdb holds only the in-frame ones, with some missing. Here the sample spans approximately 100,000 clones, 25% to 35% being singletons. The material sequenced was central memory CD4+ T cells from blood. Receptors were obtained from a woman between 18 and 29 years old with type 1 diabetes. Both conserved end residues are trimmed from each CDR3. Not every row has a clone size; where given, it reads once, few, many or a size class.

CDR3 protein: ASNTGQSSGNTIY
J gene: TRBJ1-3
clone size: NA
V gene: TRBV19

CDR3 protein: ASSGTSGGVNEQF
J gene: TRBJ2-1
clone size: few
V gene: TRBV6-6

CDR3 protein: ASSQDFPSQGANTGELF
J gene: TRBJ2-2
clone size: NA
V gene: TRBV14

CDR3 protein: ASSVSGQSSGNTIY
J gene: TRBJ1-3
clone size: NA
V gene: TRBV9

CDR3 protein: ASSWDSGGRGGTQY
J gene: TRBJ2-5
clone size: NA
V gene: TRBV6-5

CDR3 protein: ASSGRTSRKSYEQY
J gene: TRBJ2-7
clone size: few
V gene: TRBV2

CDR3 protein: ASSLYGLASSGANVLT
J gene: TRBJ2-6
clone size: NA
V gene: TRBV5-6

CDR3 protein: ASSSSGGPALEAF
J gene: TRBJ1-1
clone size: few
V gene: TRBV28

CDR3 protein: ASSRNRDSNEAF
J gene: TRBJ1-1
clone size: NA
V gene: TRBV18

CDR3 protein: ASSLAAAGTQQY
J gene: TRBJ2-7
clone size: NA
V gene: TRBV5-1

CDR3 protein: ASSLEGRDQPQH
J gene: TRBJ1-5
clone size: NA
V gene: TRBV27

CDR3 protein: ASSLGSGLSLNTEAF
J gene: TRBJ1-1
clone size: NA
V gene: TRBV7-9

CDR3 protein: ASSRRGTQYGYT
J gene: TRBJ1-2
clone size: NA
V gene: TRBV2

CDR3 protein: ASGREGADTQY
J gene: TRBJ2-3
clone size: NA
V gene: TRBV28

CDR3 protein: ASSIPGRGRLTEAF
J gene: TRBJ1-1
clone size: once
V gene: TRBV19

CDR3 protein: ASSLRSRESTDTQY
J gene: TRBJ2-3
clone size: few
V gene: TRBV5-4

CDR3 protein: ASSLGAHQETQY
J gene: TRBJ2-5
clone size: NA
V gene: TRBV5-1

CDR3 protein: ASSLGGQGTNIQY
J gene: TRBJ2-4
clone size: once
V gene: TRBV5-4

CDR3 protein: AWETGLSNQPQH
J gene: TRBJ1-5
clone size: NA
V gene: TRBV30

CDR3 protein: ASTKLAAPGADTQY
J gene: TRBJ2-3
clone size: NA
V gene: TRBV5-6

CDR3 protein: ASSPDRLSTDTQY
J gene: TRBJ2-3
clone size: few
V gene: TRBV7-2

CDR3 protein: ASSIGGGTDTQY
J gene: TRBJ2-3
clone size: NA
V gene: TRBV7-3

CDR3 protein: ASSLGHSGRVFEQY
J gene: TRBJ2-7
clone size: NA
V gene: TRBV28

CDR3 protein: ASSLAGRVTGTYGYT
J gene: TRBJ1-2
clone size: NA
V gene: TRBV5-4

CDR3 protein: ASSLTGAGELF
J gene: TRBJ2-2
clone size: few
V gene: TRBV5-4

CDR3 protein: ASSFIETGANVLT
J gene: TRBJ2-6
clone size: few
V gene: TRBV5-1

CDR3 protein: ASSLATASGRAAGEQF
J gene: TRBJ2-1
clone size: few
V gene: TRBV7-2

CDR3 protein: ASSSRPGDTIY
J gene: TRBJ1-3
clone size: NA
V gene: TRBV5-4

CDR3 protein: ASSPQVGPSGGELF
J gene: TRBJ2-2
clone size: few
V gene: TRBV5-1

CDR3 protein: ASRRQGPGYT
J gene: TRBJ1-2
clone size: few
V gene: TRBV28

CDR3 protein: ASSPRGDLAGGFVEQY
J gene: TRBJ2-7
clone size: few
V gene: TRBV9

CDR3 protein: ATSRDYVSVETQY
J gene: TRBJ2-5
clone size: NA
V gene: TRBV15

CDR3 protein: ASSFSGRAHEQY
J gene: TRBJ2-7
clone size: NA
V gene: TRBV7-2

CDR3 protein: ASSHSRPGLASGELF
J gene: TRBJ2-2
clone size: few
V gene: TRBV4-3

CDR3 protein: ASSWVAGSGNEQF
J gene: TRBJ2-1
clone size: NA
V gene: TRBV7-2

CDR3 protein: ASSPAGVRNTEAF
J gene: TRBJ1-1
clone size: few
V gene: TRBV27

CDR3 protein: SVVGLAGPGGELF
J gene: TRBJ2-2
clone size: NA
V gene: TRBV29-1

CDR3 protein: SADDGGNEQF
J gene: TRBJ2-1
clone size: medium-sized
V gene: TRBV29-1

CDR3 protein: ASSLGLAENTGELF
J gene: TRBJ2-2
clone size: NA
V gene: TRBV11-3

CDR3 protein: ASSFSAFSSYEQY
J gene: TRBJ2-7
clone size: NA
V gene: TRBV7-2